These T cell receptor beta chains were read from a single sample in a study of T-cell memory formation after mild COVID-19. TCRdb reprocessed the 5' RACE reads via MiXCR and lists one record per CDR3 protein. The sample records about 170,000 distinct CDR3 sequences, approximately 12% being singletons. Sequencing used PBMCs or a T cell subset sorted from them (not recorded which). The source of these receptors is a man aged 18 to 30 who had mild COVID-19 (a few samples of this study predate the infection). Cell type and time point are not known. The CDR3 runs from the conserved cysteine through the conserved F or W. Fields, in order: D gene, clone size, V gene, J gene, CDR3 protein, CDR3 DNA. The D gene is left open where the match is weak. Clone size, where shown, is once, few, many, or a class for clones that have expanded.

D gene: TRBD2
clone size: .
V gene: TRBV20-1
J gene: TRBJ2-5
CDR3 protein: CSASDTSGGHRTQYF
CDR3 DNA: TGCAGTGCGTCCGATACTAGCGGGGGTCATCGGACCCAGTACTTC

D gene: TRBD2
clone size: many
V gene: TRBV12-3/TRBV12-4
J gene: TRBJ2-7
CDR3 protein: CASRLAGGHAEQYF
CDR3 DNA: TGTGCCAGCAGGCTAGCGGGGGGGCATGCCGAGCAGTACTTC

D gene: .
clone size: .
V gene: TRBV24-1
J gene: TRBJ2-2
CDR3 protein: CATSDGIRDMNTGELFF
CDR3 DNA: TGTGCCACCAGTGACGGAATCCGGGACATGAACACCGGGGAGCTGTTTTTT

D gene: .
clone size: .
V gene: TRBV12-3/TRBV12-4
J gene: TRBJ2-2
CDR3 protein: CASSLAPQNTGELFF
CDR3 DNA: TGTGCCAGCAGTTTAGCACCACAGAACACCGGGGAGCTGTTTTTT

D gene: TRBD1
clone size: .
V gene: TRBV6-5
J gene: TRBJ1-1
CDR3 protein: CASSFGTGSTAFF
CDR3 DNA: TGTGCCAGCAGTTTCGGGACAGGGAGTACAGCTTTCTTT

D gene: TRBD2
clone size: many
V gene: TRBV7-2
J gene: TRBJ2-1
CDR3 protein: CASSLRPSGVYNEQFF
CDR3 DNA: TGTGCCAGCAGCTTAAGGCCCAGCGGGGTCTACAATGAGCAGTTCTTC

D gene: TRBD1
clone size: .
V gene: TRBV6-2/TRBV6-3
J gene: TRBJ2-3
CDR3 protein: CASSYSIVGTGRTDTQYF
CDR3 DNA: TGTGCCAGCAGTTACTCGATCGTTGGGACAGGGAGAACAGATACGCAGTATTTT

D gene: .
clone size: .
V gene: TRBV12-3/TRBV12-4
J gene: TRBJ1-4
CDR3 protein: CASRSTQGNEKLFF
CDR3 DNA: TGTGCCAGCAGGTCGACGCAGGGTAATGAAAAACTGTTTTTT

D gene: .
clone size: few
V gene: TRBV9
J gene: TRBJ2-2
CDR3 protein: CASSVEVSGELFF
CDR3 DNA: TGTGCCAGCAGCGTAGAGGTCTCCGGGGAGCTGTTTTTT

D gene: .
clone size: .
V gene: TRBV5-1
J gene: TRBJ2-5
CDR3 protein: CASSWTGHPGETQYF
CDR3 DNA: TGCGCCAGCAGCTGGACGGGACACCCCGGGGAGACCCAGTACTTC

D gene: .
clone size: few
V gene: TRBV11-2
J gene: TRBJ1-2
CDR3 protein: CASSLMVDGYTF
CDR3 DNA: TGTGCCAGCAGCTTGATGGTGGATGGCTACACCTTC

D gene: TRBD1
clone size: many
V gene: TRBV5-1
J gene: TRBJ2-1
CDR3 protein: CASATGATQNNEQFF
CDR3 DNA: TGCGCCAGCGCGACAGGGGCCACCCAGAACAATGAGCAGTTCTTC

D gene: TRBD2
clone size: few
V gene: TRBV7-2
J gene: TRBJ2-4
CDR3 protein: CASSLQAPGGNIQYF
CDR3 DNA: TGTGCCAGCAGCTTACAGGCTCCGGGGGGAAACATTCAGTACTTC

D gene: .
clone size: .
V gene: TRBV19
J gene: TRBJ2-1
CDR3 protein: CASSIEVGDEQFF
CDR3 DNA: TGTGCCAGTAGTATCGAGGTGGGGGATGAGCAGTTCTTC

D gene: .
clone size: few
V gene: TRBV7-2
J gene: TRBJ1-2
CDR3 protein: CASSLAGMKDYGYTF
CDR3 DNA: TGTGCCAGCAGCTTAGCTGGGATGAAGGACTATGGCTACACCTTC

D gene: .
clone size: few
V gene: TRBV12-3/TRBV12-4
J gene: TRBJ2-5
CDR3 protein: CASSLAHLEETQYF
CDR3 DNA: TGTGCCAGCAGTTTAGCGCATTTAGAAGAGACCCAGTACTTC

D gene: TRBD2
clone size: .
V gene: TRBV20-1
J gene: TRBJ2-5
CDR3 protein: CSARGQAGGQETQYF
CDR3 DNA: TGCAGTGCTAGGGGTCAGGCGGGGGGACAAGAGACCCAGTACTTC

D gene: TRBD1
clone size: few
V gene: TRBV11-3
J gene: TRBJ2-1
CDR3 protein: CASSLGGTANNEQFF
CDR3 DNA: TGTGCCAGCAGCTTAGGGGGGACAGCAAACAATGAGCAGTTCTTC

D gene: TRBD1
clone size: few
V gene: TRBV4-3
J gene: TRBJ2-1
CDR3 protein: CASSQERTGAYNEQFF
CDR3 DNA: TGCGCCAGCAGCCAAGAAAGGACAGGAGCCTACAATGAGCAGTTCTTC

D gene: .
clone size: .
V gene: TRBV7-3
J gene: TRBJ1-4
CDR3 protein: CASSFQAINEKLFF
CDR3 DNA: TGTGCCAGCAGCTTTCAGGCGATCAATGAAAAACTGTTTTTT

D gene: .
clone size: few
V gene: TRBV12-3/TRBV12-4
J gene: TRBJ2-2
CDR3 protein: CASSPLPAGRRDGELFF
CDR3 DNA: TGTGCCAGCAGCCCCCTCCCTGCGGGACGCCGGGACGGGGAGCTGTTTTTT

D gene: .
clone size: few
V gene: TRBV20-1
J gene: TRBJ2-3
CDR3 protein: CSAYRNTDTQYF
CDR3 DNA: TGCAGTGCTTATCGGAACACAGATACGCAGTATTTT

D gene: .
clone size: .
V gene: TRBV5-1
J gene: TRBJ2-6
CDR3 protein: CASSLLQGRAGANVLTF
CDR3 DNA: TGCGCCAGCAGCCTGTTACAGGGGAGGGCTGGGGCCAACGTCCTGACTTTC

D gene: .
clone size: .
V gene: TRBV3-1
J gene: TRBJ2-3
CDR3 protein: CASSQYRDTQYF
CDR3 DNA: TGTGCCAGCAGCCAGTATCGGGATACGCAGTATTTT

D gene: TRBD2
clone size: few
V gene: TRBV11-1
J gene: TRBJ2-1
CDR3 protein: CASSFFSGTSSYNEQFF
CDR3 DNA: TGTGCCAGCAGCTTCTTTAGCGGGACGAGCTCCTACAATGAGCAGTTCTTC

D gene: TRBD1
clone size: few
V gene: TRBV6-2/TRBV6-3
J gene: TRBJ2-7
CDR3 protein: CASRPRQGKGIYEQYF
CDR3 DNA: TGTGCCAGCAGACCGAGACAGGGTAAAGGTATTTACGAGCAGTACTTC

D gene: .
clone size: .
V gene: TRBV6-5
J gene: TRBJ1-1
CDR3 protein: CASIGSSEAFF
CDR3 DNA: TGTGCCAGCATCGGCAGCTCTGAAGCTTTCTTT

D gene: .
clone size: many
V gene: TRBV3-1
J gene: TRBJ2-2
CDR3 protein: CASSFTHTGELFF
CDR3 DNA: TGTGCCAGCAGCTTTACTCACACCGGGGAGCTGTTTTTT

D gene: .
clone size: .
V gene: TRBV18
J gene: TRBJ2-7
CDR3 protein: CASSPVSDHEQYF
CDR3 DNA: TGTGCCAGCTCACCAGTTTCTGATCACGAGCAGTACTTC

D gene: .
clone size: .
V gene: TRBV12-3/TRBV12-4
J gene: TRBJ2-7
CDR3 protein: CASAYRAYEQYF
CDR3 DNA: TGTGCCAGCGCATACAGGGCCTACGAGCAGTACTTC

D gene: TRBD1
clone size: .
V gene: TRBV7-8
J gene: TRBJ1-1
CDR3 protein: CASSPDRDLSAEAFF
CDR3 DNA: TGTGCCAGCAGCCCGGACAGGGACCTTTCCGCTGAAGCTTTCTTT

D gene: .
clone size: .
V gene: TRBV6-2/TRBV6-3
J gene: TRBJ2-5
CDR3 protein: CASTPVPDRHSKTQYF
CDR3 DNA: TGTGCCAGCACTCCTGTCCCCGACAGGCATAGTAAGACCCAGTACTTC

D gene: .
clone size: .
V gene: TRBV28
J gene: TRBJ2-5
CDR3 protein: CASRQGTAGVKTQYF
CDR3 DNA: TGTGCCAGCAGACAAGGGACGGCAGGGGTAAAGACCCAGTACTTC

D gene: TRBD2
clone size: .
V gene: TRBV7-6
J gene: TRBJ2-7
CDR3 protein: CASSLASSGGVEQYF
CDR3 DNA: TGTGCCAGCAGCTTAGCGTCTAGCGGTGGGGTCGAGCAGTACTTC

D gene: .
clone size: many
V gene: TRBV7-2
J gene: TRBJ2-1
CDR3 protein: CASSLRNEQFF
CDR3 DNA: TGTGCCAGCAGCTTACGGAATGAGCAGTTCTTC

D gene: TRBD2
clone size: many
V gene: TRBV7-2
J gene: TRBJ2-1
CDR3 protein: CASSSGLANYNEQFF
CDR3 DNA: TGTGCCAGCAGCTCAGGACTAGCGAACTACAATGAGCAGTTCTTC

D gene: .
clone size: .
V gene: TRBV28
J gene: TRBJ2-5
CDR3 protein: CASTPGREETQYF
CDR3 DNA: TGTGCCAGCACCCCCGGCAGGGAAGAGACCCAGTACTTC

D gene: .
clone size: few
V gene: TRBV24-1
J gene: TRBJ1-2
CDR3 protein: CATSETGTANVYGYTF
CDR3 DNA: TGTGCCACCAGTGAAACCGGGACGGCGAATGTCTATGGCTACACCTTC

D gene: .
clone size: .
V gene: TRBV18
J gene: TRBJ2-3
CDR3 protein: CASSPEADTQYF
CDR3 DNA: TGTGCCAGCTCACCAGAGGCAGATACGCAGTATTTT

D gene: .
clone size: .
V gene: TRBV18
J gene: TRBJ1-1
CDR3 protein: CASSPLQGGEAFF
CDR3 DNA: TGTGCCAGCTCACCACTGCAGGGCGGTGAAGCTTTCTTT

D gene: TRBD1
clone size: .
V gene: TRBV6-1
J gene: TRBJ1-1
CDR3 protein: CASMRDRAATEAFF
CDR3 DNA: TGTGCCAGCATGAGAGACAGGGCAGCCACTGAAGCTTTCTTT

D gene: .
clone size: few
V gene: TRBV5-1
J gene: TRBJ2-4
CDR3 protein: CASSQSGTQPDIQYF
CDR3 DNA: TGCGCCAGCAGCCAGTCCGGGACACAACCGGACATTCAGTACTTC

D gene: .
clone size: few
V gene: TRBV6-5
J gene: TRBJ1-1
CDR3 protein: CASFQSENTEAFF
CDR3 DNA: TGTGCCAGCTTTCAATCGGAGAACACTGAAGCTTTCTTT

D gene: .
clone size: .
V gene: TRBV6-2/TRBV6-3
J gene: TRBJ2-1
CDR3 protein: CASSRGTYNEQFF
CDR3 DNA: TGTGCCAGCAGCAGGGGCACCTACAATGAGCAGTTCTTC

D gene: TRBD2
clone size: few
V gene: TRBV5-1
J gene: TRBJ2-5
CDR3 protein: CASSFQAGLDPETQYF
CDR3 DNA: TGCGCCAGCAGCTTTCAAGCGGGGCTAGACCCAGAGACCCAGTACTTC

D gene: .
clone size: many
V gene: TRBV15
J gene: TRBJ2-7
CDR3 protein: CATRQGYEQYF
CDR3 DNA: TGTGCCACCAGACAGGGCTACGAGCAGTACTTC

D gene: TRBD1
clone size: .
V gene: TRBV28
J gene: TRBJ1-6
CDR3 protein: CASSTDRGSSPLHF
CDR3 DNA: TGTGCCAGCAGCACGGACAGGGGTAGCTCACCCCTCCACTTT

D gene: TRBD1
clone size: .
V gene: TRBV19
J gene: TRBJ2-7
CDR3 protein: CASRTGPSEQYF
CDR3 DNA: TGTGCCAGCAGGACAGGGCCCTCCGAGCAGTACTTC

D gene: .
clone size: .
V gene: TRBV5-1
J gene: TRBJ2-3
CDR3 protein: CASSSGGLGTDTQYF
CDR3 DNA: TGCGCCAGCAGCTCGGGCGGCCTAGGCACAGATACGCAGTATTTT

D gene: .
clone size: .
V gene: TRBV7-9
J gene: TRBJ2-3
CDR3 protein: CASTRQERVTDTQYF
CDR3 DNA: TGTGCCAGCACTCGACAGGAAAGAGTCACAGATACGCAGTATTTT